A selection of T cell receptor beta chains follows, all from one sample in a study of cytomegalovirus exposure and HLA in healthy donors. The method was immunoSEQ multiplex PCR; TCRdb's version includes in-frame clones alone and lacks a portion of them. The table lists 150,000 to 200,000 clones, about two thirds of them singletons. Sequences were obtained from PBMCs. Receptors were obtained from a man aged 25-40 years in good health and CMV-seropositive. The conserved cysteine and the conserved F or W are not part of the CDR3 here.

J gene | V gene | CDR3 protein
TRBJ2-7 | TRBV5-4 | ASSLGTSGSYEQY
TRBJ2-5 | TRBV2 | ASGTSRTETQY
TRBJ1-2 | TRBV10-3 | AISPDRGRGGARGYT
TRBJ2-3 | TRBV27 | ASSPGITSTDTQY
TRBJ1-4 | TRBV5-4 | ASSLAGQGEKLF
TRBJ2-4 | TRBV11-2 | ASRGTGENIQY
TRBJ2-7 | TRBV6-5 | ASSRLGSLNEQY
TRBJ2-7 | TRBV28 | ASSLPSAGRYEQY
TRBJ1-2 | TRBV28 | ASTGREHGYT
TRBJ1-5 | TRBV6-6 | ASLSGLGQPQH
TRBJ1-1 | TRBV19 | ASSPGQGRVNTEAF
TRBJ2-3 | TRBV21-1 | ASSKNRRGSSDTQY
TRBJ2-1 | TRBV9 | ASSVGGSMV
TRBJ2-3 | TRBV18 | ASSPAREGSTDTQY
TRBJ2-3 | TRBV7-3 | ASSLGLAGVGDTQY
TRBJ2-5 | TRBV6-6 | ASSYSTGSETQY
TRBJ1-5 | TRBV27 | ASSPKESPDSLNQPQH
TRBJ2-7 | TRBV27 | ASSGAGFHEQY
TRBJ1-5 | TRBV11-2 | ASSFGLGSNQPQH
TRBJ2-1 | TRBV10-3 | AISESGPSGNNEQF
TRBJ2-7 | TRBV15 | ATSTPPSLPPYEQY
TRBJ2-1 | TRBV19 | ASRTSGGRSNEQF